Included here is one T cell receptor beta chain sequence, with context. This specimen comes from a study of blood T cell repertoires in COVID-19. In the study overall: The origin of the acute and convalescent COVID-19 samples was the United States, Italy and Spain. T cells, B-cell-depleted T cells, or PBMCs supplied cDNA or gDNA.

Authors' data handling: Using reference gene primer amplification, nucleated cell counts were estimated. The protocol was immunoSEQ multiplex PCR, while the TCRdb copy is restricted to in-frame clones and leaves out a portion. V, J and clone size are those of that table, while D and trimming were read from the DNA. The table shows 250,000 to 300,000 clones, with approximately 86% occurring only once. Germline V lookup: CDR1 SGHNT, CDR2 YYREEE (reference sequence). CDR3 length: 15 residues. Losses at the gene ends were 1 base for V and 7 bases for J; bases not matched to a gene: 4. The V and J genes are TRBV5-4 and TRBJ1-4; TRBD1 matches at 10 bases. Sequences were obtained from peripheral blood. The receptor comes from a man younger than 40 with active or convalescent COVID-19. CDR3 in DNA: TGTGCCAGCAGCTTGAAGGGACAGGGGCCTGAAAAACTGTTTTTT. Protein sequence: CASSLKGQGPEKLFF. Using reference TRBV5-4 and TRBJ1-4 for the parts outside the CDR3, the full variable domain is ETGVTQSPTHLIKTRGQQVTLRCSSQSGHNTVSWYQQALGQGPQFIFQYYREEENGRGNFPPRFSGLQFPNYSSELNVNALELDDSALYLCASSLKGQGPEKLFFGSGTQLSVL.